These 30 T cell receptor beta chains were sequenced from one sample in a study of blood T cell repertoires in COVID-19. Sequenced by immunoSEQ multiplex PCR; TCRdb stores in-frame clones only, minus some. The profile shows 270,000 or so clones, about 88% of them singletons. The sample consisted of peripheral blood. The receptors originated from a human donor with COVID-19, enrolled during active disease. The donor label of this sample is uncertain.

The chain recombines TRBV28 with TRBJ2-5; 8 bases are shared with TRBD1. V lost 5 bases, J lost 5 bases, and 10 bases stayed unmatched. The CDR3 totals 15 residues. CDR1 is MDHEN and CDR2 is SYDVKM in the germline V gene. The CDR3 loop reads CASSPNSGGGETQYF. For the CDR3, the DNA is TGTGCCAGCAGTCCAAACTCAGGGGGCGGGGAGACCCAGTACTTC.

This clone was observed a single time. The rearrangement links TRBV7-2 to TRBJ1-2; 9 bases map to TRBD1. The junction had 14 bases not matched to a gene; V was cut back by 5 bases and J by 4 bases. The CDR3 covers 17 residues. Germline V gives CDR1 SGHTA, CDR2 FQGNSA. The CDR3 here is CASSPLGLDRGIYGYTF. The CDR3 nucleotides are TGTGCCAGCAGCCCCCTGGGGCTGGACAGGGGAATCTATGGCTACACCTTC.

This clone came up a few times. The chain's CDR3 is CASSYAAEAFF. CDR3 sequence (DNA): TGTGCCAGCAGTTATGCGGCTGAAGCTTTCTTT. The chain has TRBV28 and TRBJ1-1; D gene uncertain. Germline V gene sequence: CDR1 MDHEN, CDR2 SYDVKM. The V end was cut by 4 bases, the J end by 6 bases, with 6 bases between. The CDR3 is 11 residues long.

This CDR3 reads CASSQLAGATGELFF. In nucleotides, the CDR3 is TGTGCCAGCAGTCAACTAGCGGGAGCCACCGGGGAGCTGTTTTTT. The rearrangement joins TRBV7-2 to TRBJ2-2; 11 nucleotides agree with TRBD2. The CDR3 length is 15 residues. In germline, CDR1 is SGHTA, CDR2 FQGNSA. The J segment lost 4 bases and the V segment lost 6 bases, leaving 4 bases of the junction unmatched.

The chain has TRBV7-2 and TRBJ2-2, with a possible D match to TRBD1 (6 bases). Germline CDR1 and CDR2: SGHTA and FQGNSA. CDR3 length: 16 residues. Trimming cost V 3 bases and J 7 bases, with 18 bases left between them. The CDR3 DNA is TGTGCCAGCAGCTTGGGGGCAGGGGATATCGGCGGGGAGCTGTTTTTT. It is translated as CASSLGAGDIGGELFF.

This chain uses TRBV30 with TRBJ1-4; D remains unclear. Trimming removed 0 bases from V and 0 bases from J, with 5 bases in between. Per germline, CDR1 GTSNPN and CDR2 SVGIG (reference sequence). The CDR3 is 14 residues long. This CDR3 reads CAWSVLATNEKLFF. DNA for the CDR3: TGTGCCTGGAGTGTTTTAGCAACTAATGAAAAACTGTTTTTT.

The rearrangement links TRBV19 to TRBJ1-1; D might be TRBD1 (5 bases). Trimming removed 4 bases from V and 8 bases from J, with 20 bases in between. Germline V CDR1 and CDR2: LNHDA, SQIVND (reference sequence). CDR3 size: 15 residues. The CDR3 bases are TGTGCCAGTAGTACCCGGACAACCCCTCCCGGAGAAGCTTTCTTT. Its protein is CASSTRTTPPGEAFF.

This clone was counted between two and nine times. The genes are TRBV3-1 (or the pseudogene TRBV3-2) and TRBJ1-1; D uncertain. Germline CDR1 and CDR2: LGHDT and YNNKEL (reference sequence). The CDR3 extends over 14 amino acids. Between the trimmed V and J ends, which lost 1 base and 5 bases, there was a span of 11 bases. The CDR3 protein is CASSQGGLGTEAFF. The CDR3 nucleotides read TGTGCCAGCAGCCAAGGTGGGCTTGGTACTGAAGCTTTCTTT.

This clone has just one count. The CDR3 loop is CAWTKTDNSPLHF. In DNA, the CDR3 is TGTGCCTGGACGAAGACAGATAATTCACCCCTCCACTTT. The chain combines TRBV30 with TRBJ1-6, with a tentative D call TRBD1 (5 bases). The CDR3 is 13 residues long. The germline V gene encodes CDR1 GTSNPN and CDR2 SVGIG (reference sequence). V gave up 4 bases and J gave up 5 bases, with 9 bases separating them. Full variable domain (outside the CDR3, taken from reference TRBV30 and TRBJ1-6): SQTIHQWPATLVQPVGSPLSLECTVEGTSNPNLYWYRQAAGRGLQLLFYSVGIGQISSEVPQNLSASRPQDRQFILSSKKLLLSDSGFYLCAWTKTDNSPLHFGNGTRLTVT.

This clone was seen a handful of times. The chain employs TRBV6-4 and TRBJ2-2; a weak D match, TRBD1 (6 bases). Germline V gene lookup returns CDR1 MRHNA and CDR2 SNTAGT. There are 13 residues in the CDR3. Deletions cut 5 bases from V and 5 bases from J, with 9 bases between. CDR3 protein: CASSPQGTGELFF. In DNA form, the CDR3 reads TGTGCCAGCAGTCCACAGGGAACCGGGGAGCTGTTTTTT.

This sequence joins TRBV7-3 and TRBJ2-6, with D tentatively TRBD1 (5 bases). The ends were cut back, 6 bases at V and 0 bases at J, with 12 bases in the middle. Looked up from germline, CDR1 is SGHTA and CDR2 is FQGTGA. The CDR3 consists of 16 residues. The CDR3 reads CASSPNTGSGANVLTF. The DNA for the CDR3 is TGTGCCAGCAGTCCAAATACAGGCTCTGGGGCCAACGTCCTGACTTTC.

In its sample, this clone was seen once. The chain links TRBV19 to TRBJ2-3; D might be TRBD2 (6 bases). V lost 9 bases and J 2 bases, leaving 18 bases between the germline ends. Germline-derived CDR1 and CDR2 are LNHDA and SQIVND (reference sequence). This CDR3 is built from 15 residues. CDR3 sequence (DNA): TGTGCCAGCCGACTAGGGAGCGCTTCCACAGATACGCAGTATTTT. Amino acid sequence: CASRLGSASTDTQYF.

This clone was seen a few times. CDR3 amino acids: CAISYTGQSSYGYTF. Here the CDR3 DNA reads TGTGCCATCAGTTATACAGGGCAATCCTCCTATGGCTACACCTTC. The V gene is TRBV10-3, the J gene TRBJ1-2; TRBD1 might be the D (6 bases). This CDR3 spans 15 amino acids. Trimming removed 5 bases from V and 4 bases from J, with 17 bases in between. Germline CDR1 is ENHRY and CDR2 is SYGVKD.

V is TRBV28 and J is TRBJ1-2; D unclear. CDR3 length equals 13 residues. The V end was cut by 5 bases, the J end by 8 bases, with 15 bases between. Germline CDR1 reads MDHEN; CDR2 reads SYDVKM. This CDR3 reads CASSPRLEAGYTF. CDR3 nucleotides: TGTGCCAGCAGTCCACGCCTCGAGGCAGGCTACACCTTC.

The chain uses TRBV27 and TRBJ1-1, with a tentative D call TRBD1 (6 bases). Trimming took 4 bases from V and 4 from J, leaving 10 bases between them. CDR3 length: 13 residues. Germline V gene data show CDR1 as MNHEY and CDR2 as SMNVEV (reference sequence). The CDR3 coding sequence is TGTGCCAGCAGTTCAACAGGGAGCACTGAAGCTTTCTTT. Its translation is CASSSTGSTEAFF.

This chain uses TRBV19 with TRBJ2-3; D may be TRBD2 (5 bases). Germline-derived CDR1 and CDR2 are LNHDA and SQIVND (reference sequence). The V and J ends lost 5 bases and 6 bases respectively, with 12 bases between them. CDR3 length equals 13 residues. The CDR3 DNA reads TGTGCCAGTAGTGTAGGGTCGGGGGATACGCAGTATTTT. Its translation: CASSVGSGDTQYF.

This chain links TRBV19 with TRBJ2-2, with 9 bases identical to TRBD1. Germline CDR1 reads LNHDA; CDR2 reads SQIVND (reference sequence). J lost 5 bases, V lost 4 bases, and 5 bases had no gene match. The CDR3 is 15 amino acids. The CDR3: CASSKGTGLTGELFF. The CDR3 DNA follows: TGTGCCAGTAGTAAGGGGACAGGGTTGACCGGGGAGCTGTTTTTT.

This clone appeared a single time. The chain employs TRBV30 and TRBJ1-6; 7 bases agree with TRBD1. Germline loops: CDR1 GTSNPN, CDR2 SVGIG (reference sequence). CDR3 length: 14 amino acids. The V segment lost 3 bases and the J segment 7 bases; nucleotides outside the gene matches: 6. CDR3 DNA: TGTGCCTGGAGCCCCGGGACAGTAAATTCACCCCTCCACTTT. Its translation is CAWSPGTVNSPLHF.

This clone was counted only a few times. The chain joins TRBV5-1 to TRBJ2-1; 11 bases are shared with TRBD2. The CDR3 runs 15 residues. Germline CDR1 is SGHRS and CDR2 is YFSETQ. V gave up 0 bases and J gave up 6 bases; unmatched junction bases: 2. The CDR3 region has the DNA TGCGCCAGCAGCTTGGTAACTAGCGGGAGCAATGAGCAGTTCTTC. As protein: CASSLVTSGSNEQFF.

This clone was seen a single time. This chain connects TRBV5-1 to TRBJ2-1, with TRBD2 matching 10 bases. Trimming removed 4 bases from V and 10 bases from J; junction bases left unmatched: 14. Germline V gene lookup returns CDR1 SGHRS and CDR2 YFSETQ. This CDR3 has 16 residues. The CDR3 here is CASSTRSSGSFVEQFF. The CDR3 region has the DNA TGCGCCAGCAGCACCCGCTCTAGCGGGAGCTTCGTGGAGCAGTTCTTC.

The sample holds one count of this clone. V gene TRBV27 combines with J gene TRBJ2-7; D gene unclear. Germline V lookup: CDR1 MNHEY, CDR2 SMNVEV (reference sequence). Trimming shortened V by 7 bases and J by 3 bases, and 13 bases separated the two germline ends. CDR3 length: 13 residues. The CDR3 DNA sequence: TGTGCCAGCACCCCAAATAGAGGCTACGAGCAGTACTTC. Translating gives CASTPNRGYEQYF.

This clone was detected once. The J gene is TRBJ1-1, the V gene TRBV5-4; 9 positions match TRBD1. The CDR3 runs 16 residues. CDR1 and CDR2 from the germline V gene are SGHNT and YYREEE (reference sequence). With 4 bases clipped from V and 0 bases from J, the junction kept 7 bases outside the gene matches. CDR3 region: CASSMGQGLMNTEAFF. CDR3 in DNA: TGTGCCAGCAGCATGGGACAGGGACTCATGAACACTGAAGCTTTCTTT.

CDR3: CASSPGQGILASTGELFF. CDR3 DNA: TGTGCCAGCAGCCCGGGACAGGGTATTTTGGCTAGCACCGGGGAGCTGTTTTTT. The gene calls are TRBV7-2 and TRBJ2-2, with 9 bases matching TRBD1. The germline V gene has CDR1 SGHTA and CDR2 FQGNSA. The CDR3 covers 18 residues. Trimming cost V 5 bases and J 4 bases; bases outside gene matches: 14.

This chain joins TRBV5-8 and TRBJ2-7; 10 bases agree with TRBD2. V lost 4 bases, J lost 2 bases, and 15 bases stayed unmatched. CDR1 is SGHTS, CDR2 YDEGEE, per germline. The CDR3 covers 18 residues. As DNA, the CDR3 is TGTGCCAGCAGCCGACCCGGGCTAGCGGGAGCCGGAACCTACGAGCAGTACTTC. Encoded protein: CASSRPGLAGAGTYEQYF.

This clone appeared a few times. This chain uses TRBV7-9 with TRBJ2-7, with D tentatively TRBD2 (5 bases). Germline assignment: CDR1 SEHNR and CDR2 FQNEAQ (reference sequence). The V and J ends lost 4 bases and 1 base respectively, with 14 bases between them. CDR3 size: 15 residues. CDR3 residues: CASSSSWTGSYEQYF. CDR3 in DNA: TGTGCCAGCAGCTCTTCATGGACTGGATCCTACGAGCAGTACTTC.

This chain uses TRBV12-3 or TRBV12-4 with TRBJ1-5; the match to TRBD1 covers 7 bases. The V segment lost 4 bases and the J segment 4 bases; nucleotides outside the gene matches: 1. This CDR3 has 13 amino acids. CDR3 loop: CASSSDRNQPQHF. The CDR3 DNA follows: TGTGCCAGCAGTTCGGACAGGAATCAGCCCCAGCATTTT.

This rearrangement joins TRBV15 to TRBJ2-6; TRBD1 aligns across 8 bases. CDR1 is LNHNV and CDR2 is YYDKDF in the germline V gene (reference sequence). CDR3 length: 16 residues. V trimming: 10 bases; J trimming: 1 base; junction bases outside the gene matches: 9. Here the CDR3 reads CAIAQGADSGANVLTF. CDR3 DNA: TGTGCCATTGCCCAGGGGGCTGATTCTGGGGCCAACGTCCTGACTTTC.

CDR3 nucleotides: TGCGCCAGCAGCTTTCTAGCGGGCCCGTCGGGTGAGCAGTTCTTC. This translates into CASSFLAGPSGEQFF. The chain uses TRBV5-1 and TRBJ2-1; 8 bases fit TRBD2. Looked up from germline, CDR1 is SGHRS and CDR2 is YFSETQ. The CDR3 is made up of 15 amino acids. J was trimmed by 9 bases and V by 2 bases; bases with no gene match: 10.

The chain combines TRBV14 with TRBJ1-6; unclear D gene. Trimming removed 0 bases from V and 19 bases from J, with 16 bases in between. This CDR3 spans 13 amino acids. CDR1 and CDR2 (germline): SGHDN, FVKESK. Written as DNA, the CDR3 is TGTGCCAGCAGCCAAGAAGCAGGAAGCCTCCATCACTTT. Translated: CASSQEAGSLHHF.

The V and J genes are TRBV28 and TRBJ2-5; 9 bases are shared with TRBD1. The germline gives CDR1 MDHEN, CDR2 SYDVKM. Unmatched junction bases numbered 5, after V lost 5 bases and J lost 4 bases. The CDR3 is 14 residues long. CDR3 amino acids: CASSDNRGRETQYF. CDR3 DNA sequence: TGTGCCAGCAGTGACAACAGGGGGCGAGAGACCCAGTACTTC.